The source of this T cell receptor beta chain is a study of blood T cell repertoires in COVID-19. Looking at the study overall: The United States, Italy and Spain provided the acute and convalescent COVID-19 samples.

Germline values: CDR1 SGHTA, CDR2 FQGNSA. This CDR3 spans 13 amino acids. Trimming left V 2 bases short and J 2 bases short, with 4 bases between. The method was immunoSEQ multiplex PCR; TCRdb's version includes in-frame clones alone and lacks a portion of them. The sample records fewer than 350,000 clones, 70% to 90% being singletons. Specimen: PBMCs or T cells enriched from blood (not recorded which). The chain employs TRBV7-2 and TRBJ1-5; D not certain. This receptor was obtained from a woman aged 55 to 70 in a cohort exposed to, infected with or recovered from COVID-19 (not recorded which). The CDR3, as DNA: TGTGCCAGCAGCTTACCAGGCAATCAGCCCCAGCATTTT. Translating gives CASSLPGNQPQHF.